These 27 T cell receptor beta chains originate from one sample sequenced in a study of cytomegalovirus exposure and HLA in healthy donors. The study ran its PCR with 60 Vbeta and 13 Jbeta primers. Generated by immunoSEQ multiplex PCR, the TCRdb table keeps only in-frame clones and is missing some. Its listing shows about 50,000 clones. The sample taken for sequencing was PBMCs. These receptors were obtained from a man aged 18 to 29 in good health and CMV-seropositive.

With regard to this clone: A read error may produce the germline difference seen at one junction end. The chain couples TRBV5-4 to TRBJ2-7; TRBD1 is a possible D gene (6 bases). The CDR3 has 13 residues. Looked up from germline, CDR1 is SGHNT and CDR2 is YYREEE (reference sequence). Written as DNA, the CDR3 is TGTTCCAGCAGCTTGGCTACCGACAGGCATCCATACTTC. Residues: CSSSLATDRHPYF.

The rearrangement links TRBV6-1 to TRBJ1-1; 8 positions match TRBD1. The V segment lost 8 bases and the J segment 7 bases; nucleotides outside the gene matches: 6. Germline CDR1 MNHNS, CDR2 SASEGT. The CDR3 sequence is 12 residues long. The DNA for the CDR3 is TGTGCCAGCGATATACAGGGGGGTGAAGCTTTCTTT. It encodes CASDIQGGEAFF.

For the CDR3, the DNA is TGTGCCAGTAGCCTGACTAGCGGGAGTGGCAATGAGCAGTTCTTC. It yields the protein CASSLTSGSGNEQFF. The rearrangement links TRBV19 to TRBJ2-1; 12 bases are shared with TRBD2. CDR3 length: 15 amino acids. J gave up 6 bases and V 6 bases, and 6 bases lay outside the gene matches. Per the germline V gene, CDR1 is LNHDA and CDR2 is SQIVND (reference sequence).

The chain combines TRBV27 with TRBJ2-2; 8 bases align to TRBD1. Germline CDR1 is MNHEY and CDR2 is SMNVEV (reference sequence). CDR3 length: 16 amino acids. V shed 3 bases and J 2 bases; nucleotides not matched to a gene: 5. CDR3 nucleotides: TGTGCCAGCAGTTTTAAAGGACAGGGTAACACCGGGGAGCTGTTTTTT. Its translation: CASSFKGQGNTGELFF.

As DNA, the CDR3 is TGTGCCAGCAGTGGGTCTCAGCGGGAGAGGGTAGATACGCAGTATTTT. Translating it yields CASSGSQRERVDTQYF. The chain uses TRBV2 and TRBJ2-3, with 8 positions matching TRBD2. Germline V lookup: CDR1 SNHLY, CDR2 FYNNEI. The CDR3 sequence is 16 residues long. Trimming removed 4 bases from V and 5 bases from J; junction bases left unmatched: 11.

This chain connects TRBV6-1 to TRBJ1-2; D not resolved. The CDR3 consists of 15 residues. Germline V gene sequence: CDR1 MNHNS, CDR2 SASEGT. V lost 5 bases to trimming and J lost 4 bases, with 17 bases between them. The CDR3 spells CASSLRTLGGYGYTF. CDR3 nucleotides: TGTGCCAGCAGTCTACGGACGCTCGGAGGCTATGGCTACACCTTC.

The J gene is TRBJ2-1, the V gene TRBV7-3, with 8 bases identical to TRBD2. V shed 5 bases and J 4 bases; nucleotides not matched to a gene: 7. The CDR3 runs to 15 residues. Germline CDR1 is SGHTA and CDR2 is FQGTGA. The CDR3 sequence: CASSVQLAGYNEQFF. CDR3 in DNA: TGTGCCAGCAGCGTGCAATTAGCGGGGTACAATGAGCAGTTCTTC.

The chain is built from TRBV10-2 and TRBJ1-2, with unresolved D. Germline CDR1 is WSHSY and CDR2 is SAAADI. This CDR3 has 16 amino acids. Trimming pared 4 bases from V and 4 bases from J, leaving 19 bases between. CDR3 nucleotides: TGCGCCAGCAGTGGATCGGCCCGGGAAGGGATCTATGGCTACACCTTC. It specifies CASSGSAREGIYGYTF.

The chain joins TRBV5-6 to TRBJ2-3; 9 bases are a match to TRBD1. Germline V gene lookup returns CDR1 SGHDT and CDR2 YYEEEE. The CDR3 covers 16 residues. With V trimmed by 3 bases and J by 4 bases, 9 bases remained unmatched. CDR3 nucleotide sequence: TGTGCCAGCAGCTCATTTACCGGGACAGGGCCAGATACGCAGTATTTT. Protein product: CASSSFTGTGPDTQYF.

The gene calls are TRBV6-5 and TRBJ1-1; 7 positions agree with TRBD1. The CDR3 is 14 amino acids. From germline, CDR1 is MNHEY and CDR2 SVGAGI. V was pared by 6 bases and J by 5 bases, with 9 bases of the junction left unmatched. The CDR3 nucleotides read TGTGCCAGCAGACCACGACAGGGACTTACTGAAGCTTTCTTT. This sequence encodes CASRPRQGLTEAFF.

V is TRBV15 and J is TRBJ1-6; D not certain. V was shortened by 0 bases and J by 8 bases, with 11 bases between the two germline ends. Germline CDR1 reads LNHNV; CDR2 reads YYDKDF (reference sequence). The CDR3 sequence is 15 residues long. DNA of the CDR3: TGTGCCACCAGCAGAGAACGGGAGTACGATTCACCCCTCCACTTT. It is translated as CATSREREYDSPLHF.

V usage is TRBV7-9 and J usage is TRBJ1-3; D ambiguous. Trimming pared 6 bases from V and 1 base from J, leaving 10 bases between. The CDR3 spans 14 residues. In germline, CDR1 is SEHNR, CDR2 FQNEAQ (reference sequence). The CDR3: CASREGSSGNTIYF. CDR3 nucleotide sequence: TGTGCCAGCAGAGAGGGATCATCTGGAAACACCATATATTTT.

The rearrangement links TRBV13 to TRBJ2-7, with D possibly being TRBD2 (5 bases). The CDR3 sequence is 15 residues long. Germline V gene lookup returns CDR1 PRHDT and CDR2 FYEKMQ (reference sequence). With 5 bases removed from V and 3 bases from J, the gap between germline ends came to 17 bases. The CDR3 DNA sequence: TGTGCCAGCAGCACCACGACTAAGAGAGACTACGAGCAGTACTTC. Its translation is CASSTTTKRDYEQYF.

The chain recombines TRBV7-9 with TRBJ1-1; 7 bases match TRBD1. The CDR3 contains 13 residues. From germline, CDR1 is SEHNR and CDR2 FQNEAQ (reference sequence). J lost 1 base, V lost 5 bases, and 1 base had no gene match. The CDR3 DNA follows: TGTGCCAGCAGCGGACAGGCGAACACTGAAGCTTTCTTT. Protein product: CASSGQANTEAFF.

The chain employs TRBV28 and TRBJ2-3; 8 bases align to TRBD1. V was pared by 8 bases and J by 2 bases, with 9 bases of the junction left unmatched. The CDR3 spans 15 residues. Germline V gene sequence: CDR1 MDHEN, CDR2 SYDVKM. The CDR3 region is CASSSTTGDTDTQYF. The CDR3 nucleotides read TGTGCCAGCTCCTCGACGACAGGGGACACAGATACGCAGTATTTT.

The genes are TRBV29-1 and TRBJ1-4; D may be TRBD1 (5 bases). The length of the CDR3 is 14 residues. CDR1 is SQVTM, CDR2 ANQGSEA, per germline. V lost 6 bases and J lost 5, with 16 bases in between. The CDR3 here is CSVGGSATNEKLFF. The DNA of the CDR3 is TGCAGCGTCGGGGGGTCAGCTACCAATGAAAAACTGTTTTTT.

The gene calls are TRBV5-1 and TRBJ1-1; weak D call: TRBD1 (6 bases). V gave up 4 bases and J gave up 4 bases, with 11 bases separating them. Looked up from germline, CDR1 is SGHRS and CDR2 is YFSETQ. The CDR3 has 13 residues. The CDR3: CASSMQGSTEAFF. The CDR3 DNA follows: TGCGCCAGCAGCATGCAGGGGAGCACTGAAGCTTTCTTT.

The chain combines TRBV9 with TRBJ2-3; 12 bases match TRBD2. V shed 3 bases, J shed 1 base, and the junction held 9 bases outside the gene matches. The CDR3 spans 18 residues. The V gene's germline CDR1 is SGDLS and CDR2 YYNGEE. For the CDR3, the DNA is TGTGCCAGCAGCGCCCGGACTAGCGGGGATCAGGGCACAGATACGCAGTATTTT. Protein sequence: CASSARTSGDQGTDTQYF.

CDR3 protein: CASSPLAGAQETQYF. In DNA, the CDR3 is TGTGCCAGCAGCCCACTAGCGGGGGCCCAAGAGACCCAGTACTTC. The chain is built from TRBV28 and TRBJ2-5; 11 bases agree with TRBD2. Per the germline V gene, CDR1 is MDHEN and CDR2 is SYDVKM. There are 15 residues in the CDR3. V lost 6 bases to trimming and J lost 1 base; unmatched junction nucleotides: 4.

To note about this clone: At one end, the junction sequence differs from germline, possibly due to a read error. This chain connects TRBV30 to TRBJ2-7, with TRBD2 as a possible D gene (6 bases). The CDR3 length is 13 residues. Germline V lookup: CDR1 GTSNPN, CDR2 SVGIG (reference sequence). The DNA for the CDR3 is TGTGCCTGGAGGGGAGGACCTCTCTACGAGCAGCACTTC. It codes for CAWRGGPLYEQHF.

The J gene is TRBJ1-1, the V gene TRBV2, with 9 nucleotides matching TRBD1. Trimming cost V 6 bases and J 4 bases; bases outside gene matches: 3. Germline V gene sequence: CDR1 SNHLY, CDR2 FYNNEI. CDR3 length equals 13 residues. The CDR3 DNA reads TGTGCCAGCAGACTGACAGGGGGCACTGAAGCTTTCTTT. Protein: CASRLTGGTEAFF.

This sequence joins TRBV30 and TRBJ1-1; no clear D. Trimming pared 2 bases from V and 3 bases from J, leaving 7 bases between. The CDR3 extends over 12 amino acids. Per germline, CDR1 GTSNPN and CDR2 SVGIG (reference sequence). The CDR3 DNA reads TGTGCCTGGAGTCGCGGGTACACTGAAGCTTTCTTT. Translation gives CAWSRGYTEAFF.

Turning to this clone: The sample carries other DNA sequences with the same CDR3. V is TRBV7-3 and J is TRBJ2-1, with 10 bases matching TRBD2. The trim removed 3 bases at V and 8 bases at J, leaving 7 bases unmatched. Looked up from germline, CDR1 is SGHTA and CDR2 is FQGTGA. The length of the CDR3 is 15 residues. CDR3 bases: TGTGCCAGCAGCTTCCTAGCGGGAGTCGGCCATGAGCAGTTCTTC. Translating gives CASSFLAGVGHEQFF.

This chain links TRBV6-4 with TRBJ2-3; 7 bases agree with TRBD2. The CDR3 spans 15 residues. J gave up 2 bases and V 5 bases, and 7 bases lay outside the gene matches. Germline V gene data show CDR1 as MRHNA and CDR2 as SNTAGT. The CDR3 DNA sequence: TGTGCCAGCAGTCCCGGACTAGATCACACAGATACGCAGTATTTT. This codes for CASSPGLDHTDTQYF.

This CDR3 is CASGLVLGRGESNQPQHF. The CDR3 nucleotides are TGTGCTAGTGGTTTGGTACTCGGCAGGGGTGAGAGCAATCAGCCCCAGCATTTT. V gene TRBV12-5 combines with J gene TRBJ1-5; possible D gene TRBD1, 6 bases. The V and J ends lost 0 bases and 1 base respectively, with 16 bases between them. The CDR3 contains 18 residues. Germline V gives CDR1 LGHNT, CDR2 FRNRAP. The full variable domain, completed using reference TRBV12-5 and TRBJ1-5, is DARVTQTPRHKVTEMGQEVTMRCQPILGHNTVFWYRQTMMQGLELLAYFRNRAPLDDSGMPKDRFSAEMPDATLATLKIQPSEPRDSAVYFCASGLVLGRGESNQPQHFGDGTRLSIL.

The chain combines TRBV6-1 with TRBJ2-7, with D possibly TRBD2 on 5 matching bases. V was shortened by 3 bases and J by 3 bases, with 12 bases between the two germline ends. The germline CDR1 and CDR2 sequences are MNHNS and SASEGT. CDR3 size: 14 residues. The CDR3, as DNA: TGTGCCAGCAGTGAGAGGACCAGCGGCTACGAGCAGTACTTC. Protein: CASSERTSGYEQYF.

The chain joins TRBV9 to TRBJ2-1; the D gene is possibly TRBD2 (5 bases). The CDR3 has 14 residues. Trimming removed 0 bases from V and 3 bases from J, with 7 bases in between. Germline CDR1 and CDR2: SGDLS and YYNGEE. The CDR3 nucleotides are TGTGCCAGCAGCGTAGATAGCGTCTACAATGAGCAGTTCTTC. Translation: CASSVDSVYNEQFF.